Below, one T cell receptor (beta chain) is given with its context. Its antigen is as yet unknown. An end of the junction differs from the germline gene, which may be a read error. Through a sample-barcoded 5' primer and a J-beta primer mix, a second PCR was run for about 6 to 11 cycles. TCRdb recomputed calls from the 5' RACE reads with MiXCR, one row per CDR3 protein. This table has about 640,000 distinct CDR3 sequences, 40% to 45% appearing once. The sample belongs to a study of blood T cells in healthy people across ages. Study-wide points: Calculation of diversity from one million T cells yielded estimates considered to be underestimates.

Per sample, at least 5 micrograms of total RNA were extracted. Sequencing was carried out using blood. The source is a man older than 75 in good health.

CDR3 region: CASHTGGHEQYF. The CDR3 nucleotides are TGTGCCAGCCATACAGGGGGCCACGAACAGTACTTC. V is TRBV28 and J is TRBJ2-7; TRBD1 aligns across 9 bases. Germline-derived CDR1 and CDR2 are MDHEN and SYDVKM. The CDR3 covers 12 residues. The full variable domain, rest sourced from reference TRBV28 and TRBJ2-7, is DVKVTQSSRYLVKRTGEKVFLECVQDMDHENMFWYRQDPGLGLRLIYFSYDVKMKEKGDIPEGYSVSREKKERFSLILESASTNQTSMYLCASHTGGHEQYFGPGTRLTVT.